This passage covers 31 T cell receptor beta chains from one sample sequenced in a study of shared clonotypes between healthy human individuals. Data came from immunoSEQ multiplex PCR; TCRdb stores just in-frame clones and leaves some out. The repertoire holds roughly 1,000,000 clones, with around 78% as singletons. Sequenced input: memory CD4+ T cells from PBMCs. As to subset: CD45RA-negative fraction. These receptors were collected from a man in his late teens or twenties in good health. Some clones in this sample may be carry-over from other donors' samples.

The CDR3 spells CASNSGPTTDTQYF. In nucleotides, the CDR3 is TGTGCCAGCAACTCGGGACCTACCACAGATACGCAGTATTTT. J is TRBJ2-3 and V is TRBV6-5; either TRBD1 or TRBD2 may fit D (5 bases each). This CDR3 contains 14 residues. Between the trimmed V and J ends, which lost 7 bases and 2 bases, there was a span of 13 bases. Germline CDR1 and CDR2: MNHEY and SVGAGI.

The rearrangement joins TRBV7-2 to TRBJ1-1; TRBD1 matches 7 bases. After removal of 2 bases from V and 5 bases from J, the junction contained 5 bases not matched to a gene. Germline lookup yields CDR1 SGHTA and CDR2 FQGNSA. This CDR3 comprises 14 residues. Here the CDR3 reads CASSLTGARTEAFF. CDR3 nucleotide sequence: TGTGCCAGCAGCTTAACAGGGGCTAGGACTGAAGCTTTCTTT. Full variable domain (outside the CDR3, taken from reference TRBV7-2 and TRBJ1-1): GAGVSQSPSNKVTEKGKDVELRCDPISGHTALYWYRQSLGQGLEFLIYFQGNSAPDKSGLPSDRFSAERTGGSVSTLTIQRTQQEDSAVYLCASSLTGARTEAFFGQGTRLTVV.

This clone was seen just once. This chain connects TRBV28 to TRBJ1-5; D is undetermined. From germline, CDR1 is MDHEN and CDR2 SYDVKM. The V gene lost 1 base and the J gene lost 6 bases, with 10 bases spanning the gap. This CDR3 contains 14 residues. CDR3 sequence reads: CASSLSKSGQPQHF. The DNA of the CDR3 is TGTGCCAGCAGTTTATCCAAGTCGGGTCAGCCCCAGCATTTT.

This chain uses TRBV19 with TRBJ2-1; D perhaps matches TRBD1 (5 bases). Trimming removed 3 bases at V and 0 bases at J, with 9 bases between. Germline lookup yields CDR1 LNHDA and CDR2 SQIVND (reference sequence). The CDR3 has 15 residues. The CDR3 coding sequence is TGTGCCAGTAGTATCATGCAGGGCTCCTACAATGAGCAGTTCTTC. Amino acids: CASSIMQGSYNEQFF. Looking up the rest from reference TRBV19 and TRBJ2-1 gives the full variable domain: DGGITQSPKYLFRKEGQNVTLSCEQNLNHDAMYWYRQDPGQGLRLIYYSQIVNDFQKGDIAEGYSVSREKKESFPLTVTSAQKNPTAFYLCASSIMQGSYNEQFFGPGTRLTVL.

The chain couples TRBV29-1 to TRBJ2-1; 14 bases map to TRBD2. V lost 6 bases to trimming and J lost 6 bases; unmatched junction nucleotides: 10. Germline V gives CDR1 SQVTM, CDR2 ANQGSEA. This CDR3 contains 16 residues. The CDR3, as DNA: TGCAGCGTGACTAGCGGGAGGGCCGCTGGCCGCAATGAGCAGTTCTTC. Residues: CSVTSGRAAGRNEQFF.

The chain carries TRBV6-5 and TRBJ1-5, with 8 bases matching TRBD1. Germline V gene lookup returns CDR1 MNHEY and CDR2 SVGAGI. The CDR3 has 14 amino acids. V lost 2 bases to trimming and J lost 9 bases; unmatched junction nucleotides: 6. In nucleotides, the CDR3 is TGTGCCAGCAGTTACCGACAGGGGACCCGGCCCCAGCATTTT. Its translation: CASSYRQGTRPQHF.

Points on this clone: A read error may produce the germline difference seen at one junction end. The V and J genes are TRBV7-9 and TRBJ1-5; D is undetermined. The CDR3 is 13 residues long. Germline V gives CDR1 SEHNR, CDR2 FQNEAQ (reference sequence). The CDR3 bases are TGTGCCAGCAGCTTAGGAGGGAATCGGCCCCAGCATTTT. It encodes CASSLGGNRPQHF.

The chain recombines TRBV18 with TRBJ2-3, with TRBD2 identical over 11 bases. Trimming removed 5 bases from V and 0 bases from J; junction bases left unmatched: 4. Germline CDR1 and CDR2: KGHSH and LQKENI. The CDR3 length is 16 residues. In DNA form, the CDR3 reads TGTGCCAGCTCATCGGGACTAGCGGCCAGCACAGATACGCAGTATTTT. Amino acids: CASSSGLAASTDTQYF.

This clone was recorded only once. The chain is built from TRBV23-1 and TRBJ2-7; TRBD2 matches 14 bases. TRBV23-1 is an open reading frame, and its role is uncertain. CDR3 length: 24 residues. V was pared by 3 bases and J by 4 bases, with 29 bases of the junction left unmatched. The CDR3 DNA follows: TGCGCCAGCAGTCAGCTCGCAATTAACAGGGTGCACGGGACTAGCGGGAGTTCGGTATACGAGCAGTACTTC. Translation: CASSQLAINRVHGTSGSSVYEQYF.

This chain joins TRBV29-1 and TRBJ2-1; tentatively, D is TRBD1 (5 bases). Trimming removed 4 bases at V and 2 bases at J, with 15 bases between. Germline V gives CDR1 SQVTM, CDR2 ANQGSEA. The CDR3 sequence is 15 residues long. The DNA of the CDR3 is TGCAGCGTTGGTTTGACAGTTGGGACCTACAATGAGCAGTTCTTC. Amino acids: CSVGLTVGTYNEQFF.

This clone has more than one count but fewer than ten. This rearrangement joins TRBV25-1 to TRBJ1-2, with a tentative D call TRBD1 (6 bases). Germline V gene sequence: CDR1 MGHDK, CDR2 SYGVNS. The CDR3 consists of 13 residues. V was shortened by 8 bases and J by 7 bases, with 17 bases between the two germline ends. The CDR3 region is CASGRQDRSGYTF. The CDR3 DNA reads TGTGCCAGCGGACGACAGGACAGAAGTGGCTACACCTTC.

This sequence joins TRBV28 and TRBJ2-1, with 7 bases identical to TRBD2. CDR3 size: 15 residues. Germline values: CDR1 MDHEN, CDR2 SYDVKM. The V and J ends lost 6 bases and 6 bases, in that order; junction bases with no gene match: 11. The CDR3 sequence is CASSPGGGASNEQFF. For the CDR3, the DNA is TGTGCCAGCAGCCCCGGGGGAGGGGCCTCCAATGAGCAGTTCTTC.

This clone was recorded once. This chain connects TRBV5-4 to TRBJ2-2; D possibly corresponds to TRBD2 (7 bases). Per germline, CDR1 SGHNT and CDR2 YYREEE (reference sequence). Between the trimmed V and J ends, which lost 0 bases and 5 bases, there was a span of 14 bases. The CDR3 contains 16 residues. For the CDR3, the DNA is TGTGCCAGCAGCTTGGCCGTGGGAGGGGGAACCGGGGAGCTGTTTTTT. This gives the protein CASSLAVGGGTGELFF.

This clone was seen repeatedly, ten times or more. This sequence joins TRBV11-2 and TRBJ2-1; perhaps D is TRBD1 or TRBD2 (5 bases each). Germline V gives CDR1 SGHAT, CDR2 FQNNGV. The CDR3 runs to 14 residues. The V end was cut by 2 bases, the J end by 3 bases, with 8 bases between. The CDR3 nucleotides are TGTGCCAGCAGCTTACGGGACCTCTACAATGAGCAGTTCTTC. Amino acids: CASSLRDLYNEQFF.

The chain recombines TRBV28 with TRBJ2-1; 11 nucleotides agree with TRBD1. With V trimmed by 4 bases and J by 7 bases, 9 bases remained unmatched. There are 16 residues in the CDR3. Germline V gives CDR1 MDHEN, CDR2 SYDVKM. DNA of the CDR3: TGTGCCAGCAGTTCCCTCCGGGACAGGGGGAGGAATGAGCAGTTCTTC. Encoded protein: CASSSLRDRGRNEQFF.

The chain has TRBV6-5 and TRBJ2-3; D not certain. V was pared by 7 bases and J by 3 bases, with 17 bases between. The CDR3 runs 15 residues. CDR1 and CDR2 (germline): MNHEY, SVGAGI. The CDR3 here is CASTSSWGRTDTQYF. The CDR3 DNA is TGTGCCAGCACCTCCTCGTGGGGAAGGACAGATACGCAGTATTTT.

The chain recombines TRBV9 with TRBJ2-7; perhaps D is TRBD1 or TRBD2 (5 bases each). Trimming took off 0 bases at V and 0 bases at J, with 10 bases between the two ends. The CDR3 covers 15 residues. The germline V gene has CDR1 SGDLS and CDR2 YYNGEE. CDR3 sequence reads: CASSVVGVGSYEQYF. The DNA for the CDR3 is TGTGCCAGCAGCGTAGTGGGGGTTGGCTCCTACGAGCAGTACTTC.

The rearrangement joins TRBV18 to TRBJ1-3; D is unclear. Germline CDR1 reads KGHSH; CDR2 reads LQKENI. The CDR3 runs 14 residues. With 3 bases removed from V and 14 bases from J, the gap between germline ends came to 20 bases. CDR3 in DNA: TGTGCCAGCTCACCGGGTCGGGATAGGGCGTCCGTATATTTT. Translated, it gives CASSPGRDRASVYF.

This chain joins TRBV7-9 and TRBJ1-1; possible D gene TRBD1, 6 bases. V was cut by 2 bases and J by 3 bases, with 13 bases left in between. In germline, CDR1 is SEHNR, CDR2 FQNEAQ (reference sequence). The CDR3 consists of 15 residues. The CDR3 DNA sequence: TGTGCCAGCAGCTTATTCGGCAGGGGCGACACTGAAGCTTTCTTT. Amino acid sequence: CASSLFGRGDTEAFF.

This chain joins TRBV29-1 and TRBJ2-3; possibly TRBD1 for D (6 bases). The V gene lost 4 bases and the J gene lost 4 bases, with 21 bases spanning the gap. The CDR3 length is 16 residues. Looked up from germline, CDR1 is SQVTM and CDR2 is ANQGSEA. The CDR3 DNA reads as TGCAGCGTTGGCGCAGGGGAGTCGATCGCCGCAGATACGCAGTATTTT. It is translated as CSVGAGESIAADTQYF.

V is TRBV11-1 and J is TRBJ1-2, with unresolved D. V shed 5 bases and J shed 6 bases, with 16 bases lying between them. Germline V gives CDR1 SGHAT, CDR2 FQDESV (reference sequence). The CDR3 extends over 14 amino acids. The CDR3 loop reads CASSRTASPNGYTF. CDR3 in DNA: TGTGCCAGCAGCCGAACCGCAAGCCCTAATGGCTACACCTTC. Together with reference TRBV11-1 and TRBJ1-2, the CDR3 gives the full variable domain: EAEVAQSPRYKITEKSQAVAFWCDPISGHATLYWYRQILGQGPELLVQFQDESVVDDSQLPKDRFSAERLKGVDSTLKIQPAELGDSAMYLCASSRTASPNGYTFGSGTRLTVV.

The V and J genes are TRBV7-9 and TRBJ2-3; TRBD2 might be the D (6 bases). This CDR3 is built from 15 residues. Germline-derived CDR1 and CDR2 are SEHNR and FQNEAQ (reference sequence). V was pared by 1 base and J by 2 bases, with 10 bases between. In nucleotides, the CDR3 is TGTGCCAGCAGCTTAGTGGCGGACTACACAGATACGCAGTATTTT. This encodes CASSLVADYTDTQYF. The entire variable domain, with the rest obtained from reference TRBV7-9 and TRBJ2-3, is as follows: DTGVSQNPRHKITKRGQNVTFRCDPISEHNRLYWYRQTLGQGPEFLTYFQNEAQLEKSRLLSDRFSAERPKGSFSTLEIQRTEQGDSAMYLCASSLVADYTDTQYFGPGTRLTVL.

This chain connects TRBV11-1 to TRBJ1-5, with a tentative D call TRBD1 (5 bases). V was pared by 11 bases and J by 9 bases, with 26 bases between. Germline assignment: CDR1 SGHAT and CDR2 FQDESV (reference sequence). This CDR3 contains 15 residues. CDR3 coding DNA: TGTGCCGACCCGGGAGGGGTTACCTCAAAGGGGCCCCAGCATTTT. Protein product: CADPGGVTSKGPQHF.

This chain's CDR3 is CASKLGGEGFKNIQYF. The CDR3 DNA follows: TGTGCCAGCAAACTAGGGGGGGAGGGCTTCAAAAACATTCAGTACTTC. This chain joins TRBV5-4 and TRBJ2-4, with a possible D match to TRBD2 (7 bases). V shed 6 bases and J shed 3 bases, with 19 bases lying between them. Germline loops: CDR1 SGHNT, CDR2 YYREEE (reference sequence). This CDR3 is built from 16 residues.

The chain is built from TRBV28 and TRBJ1-5, with D perhaps TRBD1 (6 bases). V was pared by 7 bases and J by 6 bases, with 19 bases between. Per germline, CDR1 MDHEN and CDR2 SYDVKM. The CDR3 length is 15 residues. CDR3 sequence: CASIHFHQGLQPQHF. As DNA, the CDR3 is TGTGCCAGCATCCACTTCCACCAGGGGCTTCAGCCCCAGCATTTT. Full variable domain (outside the CDR3, taken from reference TRBV28 and TRBJ1-5): DVKVTQSSRYLVKRTGEKVFLECVQDMDHENMFWYRQDPGLGLRLIYFSYDVKMKEKGDIPEGYSVSREKKERFSLILESASTNQTSMYLCASIHFHQGLQPQHFGDGTRLSIL.

The chain employs TRBV6-6 and TRBJ2-7, with D maybe TRBD1 (5 bases). The CDR3 has 16 residues. Trimming took 4 bases from V and 5 from J, leaving 21 bases between them. Germline V lookup: CDR1 MNHNY, CDR2 SVGAGI (reference sequence). The CDR3 nucleotides read TGTGCCAGCAGTTCGTCAACAGGAAGAGGTGCTGACGAGCAGTACTTC. Protein: CASSSSTGRGADEQYF.

The chain is built from TRBV28 and TRBJ1-6; perhaps TRBD1 as D (5 bases). In germline, CDR1 is MDHEN, CDR2 SYDVKM. The CDR3 loop spans 14 amino acids. Trimming removed 5 bases from V and 7 bases from J, with 12 bases in between. In DNA form, the CDR3 reads TGTGCCAGCAGTCCCGGGACGGTAAATTCACCCCTCCACTTT. Translation: CASSPGTVNSPLHF.

This clone occurred once. This chain links TRBV20-1 with TRBJ1-2, with D maybe TRBD1 (6 bases). Trimming removed 5 bases at V and 10 bases at J, with 11 bases between. This CDR3 contains 10 residues. Germline CDR1 and CDR2: DFQATT and SNEGSKA (reference sequence). The CDR3 is CSALGQTYTF. CDR3 bases: TGCAGTGCTCTCGGACAGACCTACACCTTC.

This clone was picked up many times. The genes are TRBV7-8 and TRBJ1-3; D perhaps matches TRBD1 (6 bases). V was trimmed by 0 bases and J by 0 bases, leaving 15 bases between them. The CDR3 has 18 amino acids. CDR1 and CDR2 from the germline V gene are SGHVS and FQNEAQ. The CDR3 DNA reads as TGTGCCAGCAGCTTAGCACCTCCTAGACAGGCCTCTGGAAACACCATATATTTT. As protein: CASSLAPPRQASGNTIYF.

The chain employs TRBV5-1 and TRBJ2-6, with unresolved D. Germline values: CDR1 SGHRS, CDR2 YFSETQ. The length of the CDR3 is 17 residues. Trimming pared 0 bases from V and 2 bases from J, leaving 12 bases between. The CDR3 loop reads CASSLGPRVAGANVLTF. CDR3 coding DNA: TGCGCCAGCAGCTTGGGCCCCCGAGTCGCTGGGGCCAACGTCCTGACTTTC.

This clone was counted once. V usage is TRBV2 and J usage is TRBJ2-4; possible D gene TRBD1, 7 bases. There are 14 residues in the CDR3. Per germline, CDR1 SNHLY and CDR2 FYNNEI. The germline V and J ends were trimmed by 6 bases and 8 bases, with 17 bases remaining between them. CDR3 residues: CASRSGAGGYIQYF. CDR3 sequence (DNA): TGTGCCAGCAGGTCGGGGGCAGGGGGATACATTCAGTACTTC. Variable domain in full (rest from reference TRBV2 and TRBJ2-4): EPEVTQTPSHQVTQMGQEVILRCVPISNHLYFYWYRQILGQKVEFLVSFYNNEISEKSEIFDDQFSVERPDGSNFTLKIRSTKLEDSAMYFCASRSGAGGYIQYFGAGTRLSVL.